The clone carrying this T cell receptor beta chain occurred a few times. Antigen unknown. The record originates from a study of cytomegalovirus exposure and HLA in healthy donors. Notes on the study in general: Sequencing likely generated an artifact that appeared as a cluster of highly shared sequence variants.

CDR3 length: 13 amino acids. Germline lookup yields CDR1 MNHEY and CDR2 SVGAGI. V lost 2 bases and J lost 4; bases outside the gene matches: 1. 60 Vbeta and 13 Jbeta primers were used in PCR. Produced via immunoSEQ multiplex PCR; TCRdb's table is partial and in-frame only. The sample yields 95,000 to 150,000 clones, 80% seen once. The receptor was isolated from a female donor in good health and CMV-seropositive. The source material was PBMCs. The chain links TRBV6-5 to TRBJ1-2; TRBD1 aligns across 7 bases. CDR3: CASSYRGLYGYTF. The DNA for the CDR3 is TGTGCCAGCAGTTACAGGGGGCTCTATGGCTACACCTTC.